The present TCR beta chain was sequenced within a study of shared clonotypes between healthy human individuals. V was pared by 1 base and J by 4 bases, with 11 bases between. The length of the CDR3 is 14 residues. Germline values: CDR1 SGHRS, CDR2 YFSETQ. For this clone: The target antigen is unknown.

General observations from the study: Only blood was sampled; tissue repertoires likely differ. In contrast to clonotypes shared by all four donors, non-shared clonotypes had lower generation probabilities.

Only in-frame clones appear in the TCRdb table, and some are missing; sequencing was by immunoSEQ multiplex PCR. Of about 2.4 million clones in the sample, roughly 92% were seen once. This TCR came from a man aged 18 to 30 in good health. Specimen: naive CD4+ T cells sorted from blood. As for subset: CD45RA+ positively selected. The chain combines TRBV5-1 with TRBJ2-5; D not resolved. The CDR3 is CASSLFNSRETQYF. The CDR3 DNA reads TGCGCCAGCAGCTTGTTCAATAGCCGAGAGACCCAGTACTTC.